This T cell receptor beta chain is from a study of OX40 agonist ivuxolimab in advanced cancers. The sampling schedule covered blood at baseline, cycle 4 day 1, and cycle 7 day 1. The table came from immunoSEQ multiplex PCR; TCRdb's copy has only in-frame clones and leaves some out. The sample holds some 86,000 clones, around 85% seen once. Trimming left V 5 bases short and J 3 bases short, with 11 bases between. The CDR3 has 13 residues. Germline CDR1 and CDR2: GTSNPN and SVGIG (reference sequence). The clonotype was recovered from an adult with an advanced solid tumor such as melanoma, head and neck, liver or kidney cancer. The chain recombines TRBV30 with TRBJ2-1; D is unresolved. This material consisted of CD4+ or CD8+ T cells sorted from blood, taken in a trial of the OX40 agonist ivuxolimab. CDR3 sequence: CAWGRPHYNEQFF. The CDR3 DNA reads as TGTGCCTGGGGGCGGCCTCACTACAATGAGCAGTTCTTC.